This T cell receptor beta chain stems from a study of CD8 T cells in Susac syndrome. With regard to this clonotype: Antigen specificity is unknown.

Trimming removed 1 base at V and 4 bases at J, with 7 bases between. Germline V gives CDR1 LGHDT, CDR2 YNNKEL (reference sequence). CDR3 length: 13 amino acids. RNA, at about 0.45 to 1 ug, was reverse transcribed with random hexamers. The method of amplification for TCR beta CDR3 was immunoSEQ multiplex PCR, covering 54 Vbeta and 13 Jbeta. Via MiXCR, TCRdb re-called the immunoSEQ multiplex PCR reads, giving one row per CDR3 protein. Here the sample spans roughly 200,000 distinct CDR3 sequences, about 94% being singletons. From blood CD8+ and CD4+ T cells, TCR beta sequences were generated. Healthy donors acted as controls, with matching for age and sex. Findings of the study overall: By the study's own acknowledgment, its TCR sequencing and HLA analysis included relatively few individuals.

This clonotype was sampled from a human donor in good health. What was sequenced was CD4+ T cells from PBMCs. The chain is built from TRBV3-1 and TRBJ1-1; D is uncertain. CDR3 sequence (DNA): TGTGCCAGCAGCCAAGTCGCAGGCACTGAAGCTTTCTTT. Residues: CASSQVAGTEAFF.